A single sample is the source of the 4 T cell receptor beta chains below, sequenced in a study of regulatory dendritic cells for organ transplantation. Profiling relied on immunoSEQ multiplex PCR, and the TCRdb table lists in-frame clones only, not all of them. Here the sample spans 15,000 to 20,000 clones, roughly 80% being singletons. Allogeneic regulatory or mature dendritic cells were co-cultured for 5 days with CFSE-labeled sorted T cells at 1:10. The antigens these receptors bind are not known. Material for sequencing was memory CD4+ T cells from blood cultured with regulatory dendritic cells. The subset was: CD45RO+ memory T cells. These receptors were collected from a human donor in good health.

Note on this clone: Mismatch with germline at one junction end may stem from a read error. The V call is TRBV7-7, the J call TRBJ2-2, with D possibly being TRBD1 (5 bases). This CDR3 is built from 13 residues. Looked up from germline, CDR1 is SSHAT and CDR2 is FNYEAQ (reference sequence). CDR3 region: CASSSRVTGELFF. CDR3 coding DNA: TGTGCTAGCAGCTCCAGGGTGACCGGGGAGCTGTTTTTT.

This clone was counted once. In nucleotides, the CDR3 is TGTGCCAGCTCACCAAGGGGCGGCGGGACAGGGGGTTCCGAGCAGTACTTC. Translation gives CASSPRGGGTGGSEQYF. V and J are TRBV18 and TRBJ2-7, with 11 nucleotides matching TRBD1. The length of the CDR3 is 17 residues. Per germline, CDR1 KGHSH and CDR2 LQKENI. With 2 bases clipped from V and 6 bases from J, the junction kept 12 bases outside the gene matches.

With regard to this clone: Other DNA sequences from this sample encode an identical CDR3 as well. The genes are TRBV30 and TRBJ1-2; D possibly corresponds to TRBD1 (6 bases). V was cut by 1 base and J by 0 bases, with 15 bases left in between. The CDR3 totals 16 residues. Germline V gene sequence: CDR1 GTSNPN, CDR2 SVGIG (reference sequence). CDR3 sequence reads: CAWSGVGGGTNYGYTF. The CDR3 region has the DNA TGTGCCTGGAGTGGGGTAGGAGGGGGGACTAACTATGGCTACACCTTC.

The genes are TRBV18 and TRBJ2-2, with D possibly being TRBD2 (5 bases). Germline V lookup: CDR1 KGHSH, CDR2 LQKENI. The CDR3 is 17 amino acids. V lost 0 bases and J 0 bases, leaving 11 bases between the germline ends. CDR3 DNA sequence: TGTGCCAGCTCACCACCGCTAGGACTCACGAACACCGGGGAGCTGTTTTTT. It specifies CASSPPLGLTNTGELFF.